This T cell receptor beta chain was found in a study of shared clonotypes between healthy human individuals. Across the whole study: CD4 naive cells filled three plates per donor, CD4 memory three, CD8 naive two and CD8 memory one.

Each subset's genomic DNA was shared equally among a number of immunoSEQ plates. The repertoire was sequenced with immunoSEQ multiplex PCR; TCRdb's copy has only in-frame clones and lacks some. The table has over a million clones, approximately 80% seen once. The V end was cut by 6 bases, the J end by 4 bases, with 19 bases between. The CDR3 runs 15 residues. Germline CDR1 is SGHNT and CDR2 is YYREEE (reference sequence). This clone was detected only once. Adults of Caucasian background living in Nashville, Tennessee made up all donors. A CD45RA-negative memory subset and a CD45RA+ naive subset were separated from the CD4+ cells.

This sequence originates from a man younger than 35 in good health. Some clones in this sample may be carry-over from other donors' samples. Sequences were obtained from memory CD4+ T cells from PBMCs. The subset: CD45RA-negative fraction. V gene TRBV5-4 combines with J gene TRBJ2-5, with D possibly matching TRBD2 (6 bases). Here the CDR3 reads CASTNTEGLGETQYF. The CDR3 DNA reads TGTGCCAGCACCAATACGGAGGGGCTGGGAGAGACCCAGTACTTC.